This section outlines one T cell receptor beta chain sequence together with its context. The V and J ends lost 4 bases and 0 bases respectively, with 10 bases between them. Germline-derived CDR1 and CDR2 are MGHRA and YSYEKL. The CDR3 is 15 residues long. The sample originates from a study of blood T cell repertoires in COVID-19. Libraries were prepared by immunoSEQ multiplex PCR; TCRdb keeps only in-frame clonotypes and omits some of them. The repertoire holds some 150,000 clones, with about 88% as singletons. Sample: peripheral blood. The J gene is TRBJ2-1, the V gene TRBV4-1, with D possibly TRBD2 on 5 matching bases. This receptor was identified in a woman older than 75 in a cohort sampled during active or convalescent COVID-19. The CDR3 region has the DNA TGCGCCAGCAGCCGGGAGTCTTTCTCCTACAATGAGCAGTTCTTC. This sequence encodes CASSRESFSYNEQFF.